This T cell receptor beta chain derives from a study of shared clonotypes between healthy human individuals. The CDR3 spans 14 residues. The germline V gene encodes CDR1 MDHEN and CDR2 SYDVKM. V lost 5 bases and J lost 2, with 12 bases in between. The table lists this clone with a few counts. Sequenced by immunoSEQ multiplex PCR; TCRdb stores in-frame clones only, minus some. The data show 530,000 or so clones, roughly 85% seen once. The source of this sequence is a woman between 40 and 50 years old in good health. Some clones in this sample may be carry-over from other donors' samples. Sequences were obtained from PBMCs. The rearrangement links TRBV28 to TRBJ1-1; the D is unclear. The CDR3: CASSKDLYNTEAFF. As DNA, the CDR3 is TGTGCCAGCAGTAAGGATTTGTATAACACTGAAGCTTTCTTT.